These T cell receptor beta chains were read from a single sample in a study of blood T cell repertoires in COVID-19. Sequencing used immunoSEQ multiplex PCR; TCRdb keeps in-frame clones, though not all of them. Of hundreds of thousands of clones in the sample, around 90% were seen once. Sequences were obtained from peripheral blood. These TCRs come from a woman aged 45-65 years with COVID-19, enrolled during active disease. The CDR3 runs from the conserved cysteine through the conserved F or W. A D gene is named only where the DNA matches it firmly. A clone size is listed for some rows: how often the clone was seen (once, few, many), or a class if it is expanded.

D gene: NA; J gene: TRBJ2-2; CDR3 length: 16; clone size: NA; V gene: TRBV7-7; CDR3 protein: CASSATASVVTGELFF; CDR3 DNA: TGTGCCAGCAGCGCAACAGCTTCTGTGGTAACCGGGGAGCTGTTTTTT
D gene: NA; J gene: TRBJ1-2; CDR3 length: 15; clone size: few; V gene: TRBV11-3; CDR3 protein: CASTHPYPGDYGYTF; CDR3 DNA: TGTGCCAGCACCCACCCCTACCCGGGAGACTATGGCTACACCTTC
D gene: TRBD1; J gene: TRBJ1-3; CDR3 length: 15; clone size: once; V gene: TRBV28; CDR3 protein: CASSPGQGLGYTIYF; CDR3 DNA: TGTGCCAGCAGTCCGGGACAGGGCTTAGGGTACACCATATATTTT
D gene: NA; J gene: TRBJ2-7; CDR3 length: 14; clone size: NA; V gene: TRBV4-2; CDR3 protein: CASSLATERGEQYF; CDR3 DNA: TGTGCCAGCAGCCTTGCGACAGAAAGGGGCGAGCAGTACTTC
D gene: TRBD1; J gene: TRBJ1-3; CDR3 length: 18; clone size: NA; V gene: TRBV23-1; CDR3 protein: CASSQNPLMDRWGNTIYF; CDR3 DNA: TGCGCCAGCAGTCAAAACCCCCTAATGGACAGGTGGGGAAACACCATATATTTT
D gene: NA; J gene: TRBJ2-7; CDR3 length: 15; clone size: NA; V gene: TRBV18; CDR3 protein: CASSPRAAGSYEQYF; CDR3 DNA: TGTGCCAGCTCTCCCCGGGCGGCGGGCTCCTACGAGCAGTACTTC
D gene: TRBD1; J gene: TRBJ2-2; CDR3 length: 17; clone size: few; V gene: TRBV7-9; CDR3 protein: CASSFGSADRGQGELFF; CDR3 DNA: TGTGCCAGCAGCTTCGGGAGCGCGGACAGGGGGCAAGGGGAGCTGTTTTTT
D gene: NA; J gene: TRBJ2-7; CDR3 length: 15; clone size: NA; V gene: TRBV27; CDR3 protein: CASSLSFTATYEQYF; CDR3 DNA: TGTGCCAGCAGTTTATCGTTCACAGCCACCTACGAGCAGTACTTC
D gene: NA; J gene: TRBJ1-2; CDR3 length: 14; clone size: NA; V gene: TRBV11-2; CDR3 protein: CASSSVRGAWGYTF; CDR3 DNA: TGTGCCAGCAGCTCCGTCCGGGGGGCCTGGGGCTACACCTTC
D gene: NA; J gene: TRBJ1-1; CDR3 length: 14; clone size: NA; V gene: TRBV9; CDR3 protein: CASSVGSGATEAFF; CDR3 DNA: TGTGCCAGCAGCGTAGGGTCAGGGGCCACTGAAGCTTTCTTT
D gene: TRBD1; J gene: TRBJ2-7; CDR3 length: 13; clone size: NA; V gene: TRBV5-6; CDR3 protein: CASSWDRAYEQYF; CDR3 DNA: TGTGCCAGCAGTTGGGACAGGGCCTACGAGCAGTACTTC
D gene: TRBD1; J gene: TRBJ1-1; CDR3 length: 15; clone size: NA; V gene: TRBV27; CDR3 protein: CASSPRQGRNTEAFF; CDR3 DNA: TGTGCCAGCAGTCCCCGACAGGGAAGGAACACTGAAGCTTTCTTT
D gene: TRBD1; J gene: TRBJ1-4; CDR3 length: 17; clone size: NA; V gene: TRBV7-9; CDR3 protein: CASSLVTPGQGNEKLFF; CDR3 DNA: TGTGCCAGCAGCTTAGTAACACCGGGACAGGGTAATGAAAAACTGTTTTTT
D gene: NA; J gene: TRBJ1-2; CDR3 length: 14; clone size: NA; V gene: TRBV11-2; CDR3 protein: CASSLWGLRGSYTF; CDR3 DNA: TGTGCCAGCAGCTTATGGGGATTAAGGGGCAGCTACACCTTC
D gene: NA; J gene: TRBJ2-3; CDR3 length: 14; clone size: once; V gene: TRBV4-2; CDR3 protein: CASSPRGSTDTQYF; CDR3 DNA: TGTGCCAGCAGCCCCAGAGGGAGCACAGATACGCAGTATTTT
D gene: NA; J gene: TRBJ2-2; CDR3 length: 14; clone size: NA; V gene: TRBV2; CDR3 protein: CASNRMSNTGELFF; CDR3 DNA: TGTGCCAGCAACCGCATGAGCAACACCGGGGAGCTGTTTTTT
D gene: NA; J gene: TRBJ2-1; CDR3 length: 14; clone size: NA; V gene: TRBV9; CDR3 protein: CASSIRGANNEQFF; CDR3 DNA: TGTGCCAGCAGCATCCGGGGGGCCAACAATGAGCAGTTCTTC
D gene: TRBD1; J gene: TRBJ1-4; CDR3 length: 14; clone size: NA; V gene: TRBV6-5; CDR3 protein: CASRQGQYNEKLFF; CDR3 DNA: TGTGCCAGCCGACAGGGACAGTATAATGAAAAACTGTTTTTT
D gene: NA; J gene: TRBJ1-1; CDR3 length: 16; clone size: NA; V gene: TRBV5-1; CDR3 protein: CASSLGVAGMNTEAFF; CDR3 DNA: TGCGCCAGCAGCCTAGGGGTGGCAGGGATGAACACTGAAGCTTTCTTT
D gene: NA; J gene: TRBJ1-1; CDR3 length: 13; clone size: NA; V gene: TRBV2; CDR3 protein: CASSGGSQTEAFF; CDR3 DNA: TGTGCCAGCAGTGGGGGCAGCCAAACTGAAGCTTTCTTT
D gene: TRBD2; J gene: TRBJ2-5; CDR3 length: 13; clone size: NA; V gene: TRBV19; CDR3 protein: CASSSSGVETQYF; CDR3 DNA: TGTGCCAGTAGTTCGAGCGGGGTAGAGACCCAGTACTTC
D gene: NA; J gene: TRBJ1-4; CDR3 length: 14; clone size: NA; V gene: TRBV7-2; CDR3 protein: CASSMAATNEKLFF; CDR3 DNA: TGTGCCTCCTCAATGGCAGCAACTAATGAAAAACTGTTTTTT
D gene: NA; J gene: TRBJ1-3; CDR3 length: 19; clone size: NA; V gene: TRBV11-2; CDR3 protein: CASSLDTRVIGYSGNTIYF; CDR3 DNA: TGTGCCAGCAGTCTAGATACCAGGGTAATCGGCTACTCTGGAAACACCATATATTTT
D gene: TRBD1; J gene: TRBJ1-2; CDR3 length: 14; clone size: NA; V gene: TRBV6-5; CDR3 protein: CASSYSGRGRPYTF; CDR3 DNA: TGTGCCAGCAGTTACTCGGGCAGGGGGCGACCCTACACCTTC
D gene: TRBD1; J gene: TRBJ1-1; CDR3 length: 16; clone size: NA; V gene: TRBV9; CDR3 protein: CASSGTGTGGQTEAFF; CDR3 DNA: TGTGCCAGCAGCGGTACCGGGACAGGGGGCCAGACTGAAGCTTTCTTT
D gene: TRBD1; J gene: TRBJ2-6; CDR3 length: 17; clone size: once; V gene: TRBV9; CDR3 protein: CASSVHTGTAGANVLTF; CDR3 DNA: TGTGCCAGCAGCGTCCATACAGGGACAGCAGGGGCCAACGTCCTGACTTTC